These T cell receptor beta chains were read from a single sample in a study of blood T cells in healthy people across ages. TCRdb redid the calling of the 5' RACE reads with MiXCR, one entry per CDR3 protein. This sample has more than 800,000 distinct CDR3 sequences, with more than 25% found just once. Sequenced sample: blood. Receptors originate from a woman aged 80 or over in good health. Both conserved end residues are part of each CDR3. A D gene is named only where the DNA matches it firmly. Size is omitted from some rows. Given values are once, few, many or a class for expanded clones.

14	TRBV30	TRBJ2-2	TRBD1	.	CAWLRGRFTGELFF	TGTGCCTGGTTGAGGGGGCGATTCACCGGGGAGCTGTTTTTT
16	TRBV7-8	TRBJ2-1	TRBD2	once	CASTKTAGGAYNEQFF	TGTGCCAGCACCAAGACGGCGGGGGGAGCCTACAATGAGCAGTTCTTC
13	TRBV18	TRBJ1-4	.	.	CASSPSRTEKLFF	TGTGCCAGCTCACCATCACGGACCGAAAAACTGTTTTTT
17	TRBV11-3	TRBJ2-3	TRBD1	many	CASSTRQGVSGTDTQYF	TGTGCCAGCAGCACGAGACAGGGCGTGAGCGGCACAGATACGCAGTATTTT
16	TRBV7-2	TRBJ2-3	TRBD2	many	CASRRTSGGSTDTQYF	TGTGCCAGCAGGCGGACTAGCGGGGGGAGCACAGATACGCAGTATTTT
18	TRBV9	TRBJ1-2	TRBD1	many	CASSVLKGGTDGRYGYTF	TGTGCCAGCAGCGTACTGAAAGGCGGGACAGACGGAAGGTATGGCTACACCTTC
13	TRBV7-2	TRBJ2-3	.	many	CASSLFGSDAQYF	TGTGCCAGCAGCTTATTCGGCTCAGATGCGCAGTATTTT
16	TRBV7-2	TRBJ1-2	TRBD1	.	CASSLDYRGQTYGYTF	TGTGCCAGCAGCTTAGATTATAGGGGGCAGACCTATGGCTACACCTTC
14	TRBV12-3/TRBV12-4	TRBJ1-1	.	many	CASSPFQGTTEAFF	TGTGCCAGCAGTCCGTTTCAGGGAACCACTGAAGCTTTCTTT
14	TRBV28	TRBJ2-4	.	.	CAIPLKLVKNIQYF	TGTGCCATCCCCTTAAAGCTGGTCAAAAACATTCAGTACTTC
11	TRBV6-2/TRBV6-3	TRBJ2-4	.	many	CATGPIGIQYF	TGTGCCACCGGACCCATTGGCATTCAGTACTTC
13	TRBV3-1	TRBJ2-5	.	.	CASRPTQLETQYF	TGTGCCAGCAGACCAACCCAGCTAGAGACCCAGTACTTC
11	TRBV6-2/TRBV6-3	TRBJ1-1	.	few	CASSQDTKAFF	TGTGCCAGCAGCCAAGACACAAAAGCTTTCTTT
17	TRBV4-1	TRBJ2-7	.	many	CASSQDNTMGMSYEQYF	TGCGCCAGCAGCCAAGATAACACTATGGGGATGTCCTACGAGCAGTACTTC
16	TRBV5-1	TRBJ2-3	TRBD1	many	CASSVTTGQGTDTQYF	TGCGCCAGCAGCGTAACCACGGGACAGGGGACAGATACGCAGTATTTT
11	TRBV11-2	TRBJ2-4	.	.	CASRLSLEQYF	TGTGCCAGCAGATTATCACTTGAGCAGTACTTC
14	TRBV12-3/TRBV12-4	TRBJ2-3	.	many	CASSFFPVTDTQYF	TGTGCCAGCAGTTTTTTCCCGGTAACAGATACGCAGTATTTT
14	TRBV28	TRBJ2-5	.	.	CASTRGGLGETQYF	TGTGCCAGCACGAGAGGAGGGCTCGGAGAGACCCAGTACTTC
14	TRBV27	TRBJ2-1	.	many	CASSRSGAYNEQFF	TGTGCCAGCAGTCGATCCGGGGCCTACAATGAGCAGTTCTTC
16	TRBV7-2	TRBJ2-2	.	.	CASSLARTGNTGELFF	TGTGCCAGCAGCTTAGCGAGGACGGGGAACACCGGGGAGCTGTTTTTT